Following are 20 T cell receptor beta chains from one sample sequenced in a study of CD8+ T cells in alopecia areata. In each case, RNA was isolated and then reverse transcribed into cDNA as the sequencing template. Some clones are missing from TCRdb's copy, which holds only in-frame ones; the method was immunoSEQ multiplex PCR. The repertoire holds 150,000 to 200,000 clones, with around 64% as singletons. Stated treatment: oral pan-JAK inhibitor, 5-10 mg twice daily. The sequencing here drew on CD4+ T cells sorted from blood, taken between weeks 47 and 50, from a patient treated with tofacitinib. These receptors were taken from a human donor with alopecia areata.

This clone has a single count. The chain uses TRBV6-5 and TRBJ1-6; TRBD1 aligns across 7 bases. This CDR3 has 13 amino acids. Trimming took 5 bases from V and 9 from J; bases not matched to a gene: 4. Germline V CDR1 and CDR2: MNHEY, SVGAGI. The CDR3 sequence: CASSDREASPLHF. The CDR3 region has the DNA TGTGCCAGCAGTGACAGGGAGGCTTCACCCCTCCACTTT.

J is TRBJ2-3 and V is TRBV25-1; D gene ambiguous. From germline, CDR1 is MGHDK and CDR2 SYGVNS. The length of the CDR3 is 15 residues. Trimming pared 3 bases from V and 2 bases from J, leaving 12 bases between. CDR3 sequence reads: CASSDSDRITDTQYF. In DNA, the CDR3 is TGTGCCAGCAGTGACTCGGACCGAATCACAGATACGCAGTATTTT.

There are a few counts of this clone. The chain has TRBV29-1 and TRBJ1-2; D gene unclear. Trimming stripped 7 bases from V and 1 base from J, with 13 bases between. The CDR3 covers 13 residues. CDR1 and CDR2 from the germline V gene are SQVTM and ANQGSEA. CDR3 protein: CSARVGRNYGYTF. The DNA of the CDR3 is TGCAGCGCCCGTGTAGGGCGTAACTATGGCTACACCTTC.

The chain uses TRBV5-6 and TRBJ1-6; maybe TRBD1 (5 bases). Germline CDR1 reads SGHDT; CDR2 reads YYEEEE. Trimming took 5 bases from V and 7 from J, leaving 19 bases between them. CDR3 length equals 16 residues. The CDR3 DNA sequence: TGTGCCAGCAGGTCCGGGACTCCCAACCTCAATTCACCCCTCCACTTT. Translation: CASRSGTPNLNSPLHF.

The chain couples TRBV6-5 to TRBJ2-1; the D gene could be TRBD1 or TRBD2 (6 bases each). The germline V gene has CDR1 MNHEY and CDR2 SVGAGI. This CDR3 comprises 15 residues. Trimming left V 6 bases short and J 0 bases short, with 12 bases between. CDR3 coding DNA: TGTGCCAGCAGAAGGGGGGCTTACTCCTACAATGAGCAGTTCTTC. Translated, it gives CASRRGAYSYNEQFF.

The chain links TRBV29-1 to TRBJ1-3, with D hard to call. The CDR3 contains 11 residues. Germline V gene data show CDR1 as SQVTM and CDR2 as ANQGSEA. Trimming took 4 bases from V and 2 from J, leaving 3 bases between them. CDR3 residues: CSVAPGNTIYF. In DNA form, the CDR3 reads TGCAGCGTTGCACCTGGAAACACCATATATTTT.

This chain connects TRBV7-3 to TRBJ2-3, with D perhaps matching TRBD1 or TRBD2 (5 bases each). Per the germline V gene, CDR1 is SGHTA and CDR2 is FQGTGA. CDR3 length: 14 amino acids. Trimming shortened V by 8 bases and J by 0 bases, and 12 bases separated the two germline ends. DNA for the CDR3: TGTGCCAGCGGGACCGGAGTGAGCACAGATACGCAGTATTTT. This codes for CASGTGVSTDTQYF.

Comment on this clone: The junction departs from the called germline gene at one end, perhaps through a read error. Within the sample, other DNA sequences also encode this same CDR3. This sequence joins TRBV5-6 and TRBJ2-3, with TRBD2 matching over 9 bases. Germline CDR1 and CDR2: SGHDT and YYEEEE. The CDR3 contains 16 residues. The chain's CDR3 is CASSLAGTSPTDTQYF. The CDR3 DNA reads as TGCGCCAGCAGCTTGGCCGGGACTAGCCCCACAGATACGCAGTATTTT.

The chain carries TRBV6-5 and TRBJ2-7, with 7 nucleotides matching TRBD1. CDR3 length equals 14 residues. In germline, CDR1 is MNHEY, CDR2 SVGAGI. J gave up 7 bases and V 7 bases, and 13 bases lay outside the gene matches. The CDR3 sequence is CASNPGTALGEQYF. The DNA of the CDR3 is TGTGCCAGCAATCCCGGGACAGCGCTGGGTGAGCAGTACTTC.

The chain carries TRBV30 and TRBJ2-7, with D perhaps matching TRBD1 (5 bases). CDR3 size: 12 residues. Germline loops: CDR1 GTSNPN, CDR2 SVGIG (reference sequence). Trimming shortened V by 1 base and J by 3 bases, and 7 bases separated the two germline ends. CDR3 residues: CAWSADSYEQYF. CDR3 coding DNA: TGTGCCTGGAGTGCTGACAGCTACGAGCAGTACTTC.

This clone was seen only a few times. V and J are TRBV29-1 and TRBJ1-2; TRBD1 might be the D (5 bases). CDR1 is SQVTM, CDR2 ANQGSEA, per germline. The CDR3 contains 14 residues. With 6 bases removed from V and 5 bases from J, the gap between germline ends came to 19 bases. The CDR3 here is CSVTATGETYGYTF. The CDR3 bases are TGCAGCGTGACCGCTACAGGAGAAACATATGGCTACACCTTC.

This clone has a single count. The chain combines TRBV6-5 with TRBJ2-3; possibly TRBD2 for D (6 bases). Germline CDR1 MNHEY, CDR2 SVGAGI. The CDR3 runs to 14 residues. Trimming cost V 6 bases and J 6 bases, with 16 bases left between them. The CDR3 loop is CASRAPGGRDTQYF. In nucleotides, the CDR3 is TGTGCCAGCAGGGCCCCCGGGGGAAGGGATACGCAGTATTTT.

CDR3 nucleotides: TGTGCCAGCAGTCAGGATGACTATGGCTACACCTTC. Translation gives CASSQDDYGYTF. The genes are TRBV2 and TRBJ1-2; D gene uncertain. Trimming took off 5 bases at V and 3 bases at J, with 7 bases between the two ends. CDR3 length: 12 amino acids. Germline assignment: CDR1 SNHLY and CDR2 FYNNEI.

The chain couples TRBV11-2 to TRBJ2-7, with 7 nucleotides matching TRBD1. The length of the CDR3 is 18 residues. Germline CDR1 SGHAT, CDR2 FQNNGV. V shed 3 bases, J shed 2 bases, and the junction held 16 bases outside the gene matches. This CDR3 is CASSLESIGTDRTYEQYF. The CDR3 region has the DNA TGTGCCAGCAGCTTGGAAAGTATAGGGACAGATAGAACCTACGAGCAGTACTTC. Complete variable domain (other parts from reference TRBV11-2 and TRBJ2-7): EAGVAQSPRYKIIEKRQSVAFWCNPISGHATLYWYQQILGQGPKLLIQFQNNGVVDDSQLPKDRFSAERLKGVDSTLKIQPAKLEDSAVYLCASSLESIGTDRTYEQYFGPGTRLTVT.

V gene TRBV30 combines with J gene TRBJ2-3, with D perhaps TRBD1 (5 bases). The CDR3 is 14 residues long. CDR1 and CDR2 (germline): GTSNPN, SVGIG (reference sequence). The V gene lost 0 bases and the J gene lost 1 base, with 8 bases spanning the gap. The CDR3 nucleotides are TGTGCCTGGAGTGTCGACAGCGGCACAGATACGCAGTATTTT. Protein product: CAWSVDSGTDTQYF.

The chain couples TRBV13 to TRBJ1-2, with D unclear. Trimming took off 3 bases at V and 8 bases at J, with 13 bases between the two ends. CDR3 size: 13 residues. In germline, CDR1 is PRHDT, CDR2 FYEKMQ (reference sequence). DNA for the CDR3: TGTGCCAGCAGCTTCGCCGGGGTTCGGGGCTACACCTTC. Translation: CASSFAGVRGYTF.

This chain uses TRBV5-1 with TRBJ1-2; weak D call: TRBD1 (6 bases). V was trimmed by 0 bases and J by 2 bases, leaving 8 bases between them. Germline loops: CDR1 SGHRS, CDR2 YFSETQ. CDR3 size: 14 residues. CDR3: CASSLDRANYGYTF. DNA for the CDR3: TGCGCCAGCAGCTTGGACAGGGCGAACTATGGCTACACCTTC. Full variable domain (rest looked up from reference TRBV5-1 and TRBJ1-2): KAGVTQTPRYLIKTRGQQVTLSCSPISGHRSVSWYQQTPGQGLQFLFEYFSETQRNKGNFPGRFSGRQFSNSRSEMNVSTLELGDSALYLCASSLDRANYGYTFGSGTRLTVV.

This chain uses TRBV5-4 with TRBJ1-6; D is perhaps TRBD1 (5 bases). Germline-derived CDR1 and CDR2 are SGHNT and YYREEE (reference sequence). There are 14 residues in the CDR3. V was trimmed by 3 bases and J by 10 bases, leaving 14 bases between them. CDR3 nucleotides: TGTGCCAGCAGCTCGCAGGGTGGAGGGTCACCCCTCCACTTT. This codes for CASSSQGGGSPLHF. The complete variable domain, with remaining parts taken from reference TRBV5-4 and TRBJ1-6, reads ETGVTQSPTHLIKTRGQQVTLRCSSQSGHNTVSWYQQALGQGPQFIFQYYREEENGRGNFPPRFSGLQFPNYSSELNVNALELDDSALYLCASSSQGGGSPLHFGNGTRLTVT.

The V gene is TRBV29-1, the J gene TRBJ1-2; 12 positions agree with TRBD1. This CDR3 is 15 amino acids long. Germline V gene data show CDR1 as SQVTM and CDR2 as ANQGSEA. With V trimmed by 4 bases and J by 4 bases, 7 bases remained unmatched. The CDR3 DNA reads TGCAGCGTTGCAACCGGGACAGGGGGCGTCTATGGCTACACCTTC. It is translated as CSVATGTGGVYGYTF.

This chain joins TRBV5-1 and TRBJ1-1; D is undetermined. The CDR3 spans 13 residues. Germline CDR1 SGHRS, CDR2 YFSETQ. V was trimmed by 3 bases and J by 5 bases, leaving 11 bases between them. The CDR3 DNA reads TGCGCCAGCAGCTATATATATGGGACTGAAGCTTTCTTT. Protein product: CASSYIYGTEAFF.